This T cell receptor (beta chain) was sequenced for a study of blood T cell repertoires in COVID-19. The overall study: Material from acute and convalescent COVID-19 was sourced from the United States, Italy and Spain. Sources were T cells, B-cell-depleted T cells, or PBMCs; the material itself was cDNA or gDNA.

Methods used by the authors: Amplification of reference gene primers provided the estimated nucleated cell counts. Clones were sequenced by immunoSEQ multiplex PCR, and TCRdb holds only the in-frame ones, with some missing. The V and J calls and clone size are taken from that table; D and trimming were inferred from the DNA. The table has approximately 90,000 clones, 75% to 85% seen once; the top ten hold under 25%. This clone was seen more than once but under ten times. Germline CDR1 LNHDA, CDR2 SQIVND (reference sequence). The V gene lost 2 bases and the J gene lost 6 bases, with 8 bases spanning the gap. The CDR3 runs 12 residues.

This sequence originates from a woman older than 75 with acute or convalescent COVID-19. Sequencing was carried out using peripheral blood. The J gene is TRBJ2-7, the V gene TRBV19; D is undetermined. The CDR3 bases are TGTGCCAGTAGTATATCGGCAGGCGAGCAGTACTTC. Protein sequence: CASSISAGEQYF.